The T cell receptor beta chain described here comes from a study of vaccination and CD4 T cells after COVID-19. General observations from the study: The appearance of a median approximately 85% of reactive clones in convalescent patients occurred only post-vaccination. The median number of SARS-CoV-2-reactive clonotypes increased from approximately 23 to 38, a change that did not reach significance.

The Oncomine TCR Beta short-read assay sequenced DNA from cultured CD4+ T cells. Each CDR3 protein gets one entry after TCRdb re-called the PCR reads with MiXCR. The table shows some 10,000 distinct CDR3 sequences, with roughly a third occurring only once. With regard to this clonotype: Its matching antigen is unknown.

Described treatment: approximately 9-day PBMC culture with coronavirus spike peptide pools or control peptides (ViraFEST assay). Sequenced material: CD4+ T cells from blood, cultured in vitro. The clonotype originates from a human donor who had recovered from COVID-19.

The CDR3: CASSFQGADGYTF. The CDR3 DNA reads as TGTGCCAGCAGCTTCCAGGGGGCCGACGGCTACACCTTC. The V call is TRBV7-6, the J call TRBJ1-2; 8 nucleotides agree with TRBD1. Germline V gene sequence: CDR1 SGHVS, CDR2 FNYEAQ. The V segment lost 3 bases and the J segment 8 bases; nucleotides outside the gene matches: 5. The CDR3 is made up of 13 amino acids.